This TCR beta chain was obtained from a study of shared clonotypes between healthy human individuals. Across the whole study: Per-donor plates numbered three CD4 naive, three CD4 memory, two CD8 naive and one CD8 memory. Whole-study findings and limits: The four-donor shared clonotypes exceeded non-shared clonotypes in generation probability, with non-shared ones scoring lower.

Only one count was recorded for this clone. Its antigen remains unknown. V gave up 4 bases and J gave up 0 bases, with 10 bases separating them. The CDR3 has 14 residues. The V gene's germline CDR1 is SGHDN and CDR2 FVKESK. About 30,000 T cell genomes (around 190 ng DNA) went into each sorted-subset replicate. Method: immunoSEQ multiplex PCR; TCRdb's copy keeps in-frame clones and lacks some. The sample holds about 680,000 clones, about 92% seen once. Naive CD8 cells lacked CD45RO and underwent positive selection for CCR7, leaving out terminally differentiated effector memory CD45RA+ cells. The sample taken for sequencing was naive CD8+ T cells sorted from blood. The TCR comes from a man aged 25 to 45 in good health. The chain couples TRBV14 to TRBJ2-7; no clear D gene. The CDR3 sequence: CASSPVSGSYEQYF. In DNA, the CDR3 is TGTGCCAGCAGCCCCGTGTCTGGCTCCTACGAGCAGTACTTC.